These T cell receptor beta chains were read from a single sample in a study of T cell changes during pregnancy in multiple sclerosis. TCRdb's table, derived via immunoSEQ multiplex PCR, lists solely in-frame clones and lacks some. Of about 73,000 clones in the sample, roughly nine tenths were seen once. The material was peripheral blood, obtained in the second trimester of pregnancy. The source is a female donor in good health, enrolled as a control in a pregnancy study. CDR3s include the opening cysteine and the closing phenylalanine or tryptophan. D genes are given only for firm matches. Not all rows give a size; the values are once, few, many and, for expanded clones, a class.

TRBJ1-2	-	-	TRBV7-2	CASSSGQPDRHGYTF	TGTGCCAGCAGCTCCGGACAGCCCGATAGGCATGGCTACACCTTC
TRBJ2-1	-	TRBD1	TRBV6-4	CASSEGQGSGNEQFF	TGTGCCAGCAGTGAAGGACAGGGGTCAGGCAATGAGCAGTTCTTC
TRBJ2-7	-	TRBD1	TRBV7-8	CASSLALGQPDDEQYF	TGTGCCAGCAGCTTAGCCCTGGGACAGCCAGACGACGAGCAGTACTTC
TRBJ2-7	-	TRBD1	TRBV4-2	CASSQGQGPTYEQYF	TGTGCCAGCAGCCAGGGACAGGGTCCAACCTACGAGCAGTACTTC
TRBJ1-1	-	-	TRBV5-5	CASSLDRVLSGTEAFF	TGTGCCAGCAGCTTGGATCGGGTGCTCTCGGGCACTGAAGCTTTCTTT
TRBJ1-1	once	-	TRBV5-4	CASSLVGVMNTEAFF	TGTGCCAGCAGCTTGGTTGGAGTTATGAACACTGAAGCTTTCTTT
TRBJ2-4	-	-	TRBV4-1	CASSQMAFWSRTLAKNIQYF	TGCGCCAGCAGCCAAATGGCCTTTTGGAGCAGGACTTTAGCCAAAAACATTCAGTACTTC
TRBJ2-5	-	TRBD2	TRBV7-9	CASGQLPRLAGASQETQYF	TGTGCCAGCGGTCAGCTTCCTAGACTAGCGGGGGCGAGCCAAGAGACCCAGTACTTC
TRBJ2-5	-	-	TRBV14	CASSQEEGAWETQYF	TGTGCCAGCAGCCAAGAGGAGGGGGCGTGGGAGACCCAGTACTTC
TRBJ2-6	-	TRBD1	TRBV7-9	CASSPGTGLTSGANVLTF	TGTGCCAGCAGCCCGGGGACAGGGCTCACCTCTGGGGCCAACGTCCTGACTTTC
TRBJ1-2	-	-	TRBV6-5	CASSSTGSLGYTF	TGTGCCAGCAGTTCAACAGGGTCATTAGGCTACACCTTC
TRBJ1-1	-	-	TRBV7-8	CASSPGGGGLVTEAFF	TGTGCCAGCAGCCCCGGTGGCGGGGGGCTGGTCACTGAAGCTTTCTTT
TRBJ2-3	-	-	TRBV7-9	CASSLGGLADTQYF	TGTGCCAGCAGCTTGGGAGGCTTGGCAGATACGCAGTATTTT
TRBJ2-1	-	TRBD2	TRBV19	CASNSGGYNEQFF	TGTGCCAGTAATAGCGGGGGTTACAATGAGCAGTTCTTC
TRBJ1-2	once	-	TRBV4-3	CASSQDGAGSDYGYTF	TGCGCCAGCAGCCAAGATGGGGCAGGGTCGGACTATGGCTACACCTTC
TRBJ1-2	few	-	TRBV11-2	CASSTLGGNYGYTF	TGTGCCAGCAGCACCCTCGGGGGGAACTATGGCTACACCTTC
TRBJ2-7	-	-	TRBV7-9	CASSYGDEQYF	TGTGCCAGCAGCTACGGGGACGAGCAGTACTTC
TRBJ2-7	-	-	TRBV4-1	CAKALPKSIYEQYF	TGCGCCAAAGCACTGCCGAAATCCATCTACGAGCAGTACTTC